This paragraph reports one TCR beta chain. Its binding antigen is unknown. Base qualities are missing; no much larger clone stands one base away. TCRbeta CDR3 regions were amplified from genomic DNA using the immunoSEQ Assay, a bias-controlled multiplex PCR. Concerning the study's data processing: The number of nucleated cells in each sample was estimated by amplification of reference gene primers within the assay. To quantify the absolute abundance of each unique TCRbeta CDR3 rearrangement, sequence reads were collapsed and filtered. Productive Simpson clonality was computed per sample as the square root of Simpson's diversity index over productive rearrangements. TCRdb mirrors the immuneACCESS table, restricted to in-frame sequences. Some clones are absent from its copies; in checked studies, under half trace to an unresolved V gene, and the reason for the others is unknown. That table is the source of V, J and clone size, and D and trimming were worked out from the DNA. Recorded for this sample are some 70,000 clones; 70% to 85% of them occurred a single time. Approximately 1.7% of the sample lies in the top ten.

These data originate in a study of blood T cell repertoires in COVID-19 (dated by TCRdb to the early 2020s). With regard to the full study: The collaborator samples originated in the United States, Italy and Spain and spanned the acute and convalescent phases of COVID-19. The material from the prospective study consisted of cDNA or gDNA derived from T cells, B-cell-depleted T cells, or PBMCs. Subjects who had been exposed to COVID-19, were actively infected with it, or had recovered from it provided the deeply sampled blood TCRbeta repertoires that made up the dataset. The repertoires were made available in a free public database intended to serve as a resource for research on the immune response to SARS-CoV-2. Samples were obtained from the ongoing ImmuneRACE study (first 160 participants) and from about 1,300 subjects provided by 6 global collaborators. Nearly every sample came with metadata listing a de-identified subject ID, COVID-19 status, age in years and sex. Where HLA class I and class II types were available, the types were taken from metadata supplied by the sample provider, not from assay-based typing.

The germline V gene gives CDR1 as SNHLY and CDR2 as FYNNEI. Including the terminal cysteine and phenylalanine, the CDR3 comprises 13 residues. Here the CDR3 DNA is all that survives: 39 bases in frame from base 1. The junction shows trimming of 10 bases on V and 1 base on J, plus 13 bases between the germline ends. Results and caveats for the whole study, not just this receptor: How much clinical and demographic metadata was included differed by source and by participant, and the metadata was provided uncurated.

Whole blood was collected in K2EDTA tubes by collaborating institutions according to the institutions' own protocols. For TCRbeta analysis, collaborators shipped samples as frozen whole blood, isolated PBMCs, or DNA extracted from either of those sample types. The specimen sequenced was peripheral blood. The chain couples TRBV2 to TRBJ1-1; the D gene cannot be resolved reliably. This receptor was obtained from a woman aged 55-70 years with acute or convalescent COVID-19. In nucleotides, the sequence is TGTGCCACCTTCTGGTACACGAACACTGAAGCTTTCTTT. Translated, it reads CATFWYTNTEAFF. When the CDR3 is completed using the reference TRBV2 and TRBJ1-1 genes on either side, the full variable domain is EPEVTQTPSHQVTQMGQEVILRCVPISNHLYFYWYRQILGQKVEFLVSFYNNEISEKSEIFDDQFSVERPDGSNFTLKIRSTKLEDSAMYFCATFWYTNTEAFFGQGTRLTVV.